Described below is a single TCR beta chain sequence and its context. The specificity of this receptor is unknown. The record has no base qualities; no much larger clone is one base away. The data belong to a study of Ad26.COV2.S vaccination and SARS-CoV-2 variants (dated by TCRdb to 2020 to 2022). In the study overall: Vaccine-arm donors came from COV1001, a multicentre, randomized, double-blind, placebo-controlled phase I-IIa trial of Ad26.COV2.S in healthy adults. Dosing of Ad26.COV2.S was intramuscular, at either 5x10^10 or 1x10^11 viral particles, delivered as one shot or as two shots spaced 56 days apart. The TCR-sequenced set comprised around 30 samples: approximately 19 Ad26.COV2.S vaccine recipients, 5 placebo recipients and 8 SARS-CoV-2 convalescent individuals. Participants in the trial were split at random into five groups of five each, receiving low-dose or high-dose Ad26.COV2.S once or twice, or else placebo on both occasions. Throughout the experiments and outcome assessment, investigators stayed blinded to trial group allocation. TCRbeta repertoire sequencing served as the tool for gauging how specific and how broad the SARS-CoV-2-reactive T cell receptors were following Ad26.COV2.S vaccination. Study-wide findings and limitations: Spike-specific TCR breadth was higher in Ad26.COV2.S recipients than in placebo recipients (P = 0.0014). Comparing responses between vaccine doses or regimens was not something the study was powered to do. According to the authors, total T cell responses may have been underestimated by the TCR breadth and depth analyses. Substantial breadth of spike-specific CD8+ and CD4+ T cell responses was reported after vaccination. Non-spike TCR breadth was comparable between vaccine and placebo recipients, consistent with the vaccine containing only spike.

The immunoSEQ Assay was used to sequence TCRbeta CDR3 regions. After extraction, genomic DNA underwent amplification by bias-controlled multiplex PCR, followed by high-throughput sequencing. The paper's data handling went like this. Collapsing and filtering of sequences were performed to quantify the absolute abundance of each unique TCRbeta CDR3 region. T cell fraction was estimated by normalizing TCRbeta template counts to usable DNA, which was measured by amplifying reference genes present in all nucleated cells. Repertoire TCRs were annotated as SARS-CoV-2-specific by exact matching of V gene, CDR3 amino acid sequence and J gene to a known reactive TCR set. The reference SARS-CoV-2 TCR set was obtained from MIRA and was filtered for enrichment in COVID-19-positive ImmuneCODE repertoires, whereby public or cross-reactive TCRs were removed. Based on the MIRA antigens, annotated TCRs were further analysed at the level of specific ORF or position within ORF. Depth was the summed frequency of annotated unique rearrangements, while breadth was defined as annotated unique rearrangements over total unique productive rearrangements. Group comparisons of TCR breadth used two-sided Wilcoxon rank-sum tests. TCRdb retrieved this table from immuneACCESS and kept in-frame rearrangements only. Not all clones are present; in checked studies, unresolved V genes account for under half, and no reason is known for the remainder. The V and J calls and clone size were taken over from that table, and D and trimming were inferred from the DNA. This sample gives about 680,000 clones in total; 80% to 90% of them show up just once. Clones ranked in the top ten supply about 1.5% of the sample.

The sample's treatment or condition label, decoded: roughly 20 received Ad26.COV2.S at low or high dose, single or two shots; 5 received placebo; per-sample allocation not given. For vaccine and placebo recipients, repertoires were sequenced using samples collected on day 63 after the first injection. Cohort 1b enrolled about 25 adults aged 18-55 years at a single site in Boston, USA, between 29 July and 7 August 2020. As a vaccine, Ad26.COV2.S was a replication-incompetent adenovirus type 26 vector that expressed a prefusion-stabilized SARS-CoV-2 spike protein derived from the original Wuhan strain. The CDR3 has 13 amino acids, counting the end cysteine and phenylalanine. The CDR3 DNA has 39 bases and is translated from base 1. Cut back by 5 bases and 1 base, the V and J ends lie 8 bases apart. For CDR1 and CDR2, the germline V gene (reference sequence) lists LNHDA and SQIVND.

The V and J genes are TRBV19 and TRBJ1-1; TRBD1 could be the D gene, as 5 bases match. This sample comprised peripheral blood, obtained in a trial of Ad26.COV2.S vaccine versus placebo. The origin of this receptor is a person aged 18 to 65 who received the Ad26.COV2.S COVID-19 vaccine or a placebo. The DNA sequence is given as TGTGCCAGTAGTGTACAGGAGAACACTGAAGCTTTCTTT. This sequence encodes CASSVQENTEAFF.